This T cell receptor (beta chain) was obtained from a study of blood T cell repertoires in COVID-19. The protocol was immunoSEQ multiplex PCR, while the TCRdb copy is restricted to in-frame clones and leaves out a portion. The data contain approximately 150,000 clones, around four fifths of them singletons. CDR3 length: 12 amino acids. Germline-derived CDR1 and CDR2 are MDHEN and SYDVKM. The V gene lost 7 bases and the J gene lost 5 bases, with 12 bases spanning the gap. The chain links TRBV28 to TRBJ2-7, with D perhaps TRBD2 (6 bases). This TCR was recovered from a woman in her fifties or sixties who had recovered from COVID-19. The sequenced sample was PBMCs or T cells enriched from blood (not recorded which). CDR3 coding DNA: TGTGCCAGCACCGGGGGTGTCGACGAGCAGTACTTC. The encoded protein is CASTGGVDEQYF.